This TCR beta chain was documented in a study of Ad26.COV2.S vaccination and SARS-CoV-2 variants. Overall study results and limits: Quantification of TCR breadth and depth may have yielded underestimates of total T cell responses.

Assay used: immunoSEQ multiplex PCR; TCRdb lists only in-frame clones, some missing. This table holds over 110,000 clones, 70% to 90% found once. With respect to this clone: Its matching antigen is unknown.

The ends were cut back, 5 bases at V and 0 bases at J, with 16 bases in the middle. CDR3 size: 16 residues. Per germline, CDR1 MNHEY and CDR2 SVGEGT. This clonotype was obtained from a human donor who had recovered from COVID-19. This material consisted of peripheral blood, taken after recovery from COVID-19. The chain carries TRBV6-2 or TRBV6-3 and TRBJ2-5; a weak D match, TRBD2 (5 bases). CDR3 DNA: TGTGCCAGCAGTCCGGGATCGACAAGGCACCAAGAGACCCAGTACTTC. Its translation: CASSPGSTRHQETQYF.